These T cell receptor beta chains were read from a single sample in a study of tumor-infiltrating lymphocytes in primary liver carcinoma. TCRdb fed the multiplex PCR reads into MiXCR, producing one record per CDR3 protein. The table records fewer than 400,000 distinct CDR3 sequences, approximately 54% of them present only once. The source material was peripheral blood. The receptors come from a young woman with primary liver carcinoma and hepatitis B virus infection. Both conserved end residues are trimmed from each CDR3. Not every row has a clone size; where given, it reads once, few, many or a size class.

clone size	V gene	J gene	CDR3 protein
-	TRBV18	TRBJ1-4	ASSPWATNEKLF
few	TRBV5-1	TRBJ1-6	ASRLATGLGSPLH
once	TRBV5-4	TRBJ2-2	ASSLARAGLAGRTGELL
-	TRBV6-5	TRBJ2-1	ASSYSRAELVGNEQL
-	TRBV10-2	TRBJ2-1	ASTLAGHSEQF
-	TRBV11-2	TRBJ2-4	ASSTVLGPAKNIQY
-	TRBV14	TRBJ2-7	ANSPLSGRDNEQY
-	TRBV28	TRBJ2-6	ASSLRQGNSGANVLT
-	TRBV7-2	TRBJ1-1	ASSLVGTGGFEAF
few	TRBV6-6	TRBJ1-3	ASSYLPGNTIY
many	TRBV6-2/TRBV6-3	TRBJ2-7	ASRTTGAAQGEQY
-	TRBV5-1	TRBJ1-2	ASSREVLTQDGYT
few	TRBV4-1	TRBJ2-7	ASSPGTGGSEQY
few	TRBV7-9	TRBJ2-1	ANSLTGNEQF
-	TRBV29-1	TRBJ2-3	NVEEGVGTDTQY